One T cell receptor (beta chain) is described in this entry. Antigen unknown. The CD4+ fraction was divided into a CD45RA+ naive subset and a CD45RA-negative memory subset. These data come from a study of shared clonotypes between healthy human individuals. Study-level points and caveats: Blood alone was sampled, and tissue repertoires likely differ. Rarefaction exposed incomplete sorted-subset sequencing despite large depth.

Under the authors' procedure: Quality scores were absent from the junction-only immunoSEQ sequences, so filtering differed. Only in-frame clones appear in the TCRdb table, and some are missing; sequencing was by immunoSEQ multiplex PCR. The V and J calls and clone size come from that table; D and trimming were worked out from the DNA. The table shows 500,000 or so clones, with more than 95% occurring only once. Germline V lookup: CDR1 SNHLY, CDR2 FYNNEI. Trimming took off 7 bases at V and 10 bases at J, with 17 bases between the two ends. The CDR3 contains 14 residues. The chain carries TRBV2 and TRBJ1-6; a weak D match, TRBD1 (6 bases). This sequence originates from a woman in her 30s in good health. The sequenced material came from naive CD4+ T cells sorted from blood. Subset of the sample: CD45RA+ positively selected. The CDR3 DNA sequence: TGTGCCAGCATTGTAACAGGGTTGCAATCACCCCTCCACTTT. Residues: CASIVTGLQSPLHF.